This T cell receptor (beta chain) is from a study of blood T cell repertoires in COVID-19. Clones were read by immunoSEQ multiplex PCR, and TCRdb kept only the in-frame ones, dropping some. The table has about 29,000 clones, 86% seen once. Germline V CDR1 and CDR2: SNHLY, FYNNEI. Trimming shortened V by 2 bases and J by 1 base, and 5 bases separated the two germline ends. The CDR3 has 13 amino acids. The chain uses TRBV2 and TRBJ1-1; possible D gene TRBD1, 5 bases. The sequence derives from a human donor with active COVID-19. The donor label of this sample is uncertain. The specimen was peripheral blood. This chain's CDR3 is CASSEQGNTEAFF. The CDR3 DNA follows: TGTGCCAGCAGTGAACAGGGGAACACTGAAGCTTTCTTT.